Listed below are T cell receptor beta chains from one sample, sequenced in a study of T cell responses to AZD1222 COVID-19 vaccine. The repertoire was sequenced with immunoSEQ multiplex PCR; TCRdb's copy has only in-frame clones and lacks some. The data contain 190,000 or so clones, about 93% of them singletons. The material was peripheral blood, obtained 28 days after the second AZD1222 dose. All receptors derive from an adult who received the AZD1222 COVID-19 vaccine. CDR3s include the opening cysteine and the closing phenylalanine or tryptophan.

J gene,V gene,CDR3 protein
TRBJ1-2,TRBV5-1,CASSSDRGLTF
TRBJ2-6,TRBV7-2,CASSGQSSGANVLTF
TRBJ1-4,TRBV5-6,CASSFGIAGATNEKLFF
TRBJ2-7,TRBV5-1,CASSHGLRDSYEQYF
TRBJ2-5,TRBV30,CAWTAQETQYF
TRBJ2-1,TRBV11-2,CASSLDRVAGGNEQFF
TRBJ1-5,TRBV7-8,CASSLLARRENQPQHF
TRBJ1-2,TRBV20-1,CSASGGGINYGYTF
TRBJ1-1,TRBV7-8,CASSLGGERAEAFF
TRBJ1-3,TRBV9,CASSVLAGGSSGNTIYF
TRBJ1-5,TRBV4-1,CASSLEPASNQPQHF
TRBJ1-5,TRBV7-6,CASSFGRAQPQHF
TRBJ2-1,TRBV5-1,CASSLGTHEQFF
TRBJ1-3,TRBV6-5,CASSPGTGVGNTIYF
TRBJ1-5,TRBV2,CASSEDRGFYQPQHF
TRBJ1-3,TRBV7-8,CASSPNTQLLKSGNTIYF
TRBJ1-3,TRBV11-2,CASSTPAYGNTIYF
TRBJ1-1,TRBV4-3,CASSTTWQANTEAFF
TRBJ1-1,TRBV6-5,CASSYYGPNTEAFF
TRBJ1-1,TRBV10-2,CASSESTGANGEAFF
TRBJ1-2,TRBV28,CASSLGGPIRGYTF
TRBJ1-6,TRBV18,CASSPQGGKDSPLHF
TRBJ1-3,TRBV7-2,CASSLSGTTLSGNTIYF
TRBJ1-6,TRBV5-6,CASSLQGPIYNSPLHF
TRBJ1-2,TRBV18,CASSPDGSYGYTF
TRBJ1-2,TRBV18,CASSPSTQPNYGYTF
TRBJ1-2,TRBV10-3,CAISENEGSYGYTF
TRBJ2-2,TRBV7-3,CASSLWASGGTNTGELFF
TRBJ1-6,TRBV7-9,CASRGPGGRAPLHF
TRBJ2-5,TRBV7-7,CASSLGTRGGETQYF
TRBJ2-5,TRBV5-1,CASSSRETQYF
TRBJ2-2,TRBV18,CASSPPPRGATGELFF
TRBJ2-2,TRBV6-5,CASSRTANTGELFF
TRBJ1-5,TRBV6-2/TRBV6-3,CASSYSVGSQPQHF
TRBJ1-4,TRBV6-5,CASRQTGRGEKLFF
TRBJ1-5,TRBV9,CASSGMGANQPQHF
TRBJ2-3,TRBV6-4,CASSAPRGSPDTQYF